This entry describes one T cell receptor (beta chain). The antigen is unknown. CDR3 size: 12 residues. The germline V gene has CDR1 SNHLY and CDR2 FYNNEI. The V end lost 6 bases, the J end lost 0 bases, and 6 bases lay between the germline ends. This specimen belongs to a study of memory CD4+ T cells and cytomegalovirus serostatus. Study results and limitations: Repertoires predicted CMV serostatus with median bootstrapped AUC of roughly 0.95.

Profiling relied on immunoSEQ multiplex PCR, and the TCRdb table lists in-frame clones only, not all of them. The sample carries 50,000 to 65,000 clones, 60% to 80% recorded once. Single viable CD3+CD4+CD8-CD45RO+ cells were sorted as the memory CD4+ T cells. The chain links TRBV2 to TRBJ2-7; D is uncertain. The TCR comes from an adult in good health and CMV-seronegative. The sample was memory CD4+ T cells from blood. For the CDR3, the DNA is TGTGCCAGCAGCACAGCCTCCTACGAGCAGTACTTC. Its protein is CASSTASYEQYF.